Sequencing of this T cell receptor beta chain was carried out in a study of T-cell reconstitution after alpha-beta-depleted transplantation in children. Using unique molecular identifiers, the investigators prepared the TCRbeta library. TCRdb ran MiXCR on the PCR reads and lists one entry per CDR3 protein. The sample contains around 600,000 distinct CDR3 sequences, around a sixth of which appear only once. This clonotype was found a few times. Trimming removed 2 bases at V and 5 bases at J, with 13 bases between. This CDR3 comprises 15 residues. Germline loops: CDR1 MDHEN, CDR2 SYDVKM. This chain uses TRBV28 with TRBJ1-5; D perhaps matches TRBD1 (5 bases). This receptor was obtained from a human donor who donated a stem cell graft to a child with acute myeloid leukemia. The sample was PBMCs from the stem cell graft donor, taken from the stem cell graft. CDR3 loop: CASSLAQGRHQPQHF. DNA of the CDR3: TGTGCCAGCAGTTTAGCTCAGGGACGCCATCAGCCCCAGCATTTT.